Each of the 8 T cell receptor beta chains below was sequenced from the same sample in a study of T cell repertoires in cytomegalovirus infection. TCRdb fed the reads into MiXCR, producing one record per CDR3 protein. The sample shows about 490,000 distinct CDR3 sequences, 16% of them seen only once. The sample was CD8+ T cells from PBMCs. Receptors originate from a human donor in good health (CMV status not recorded). Some clones in this sample may be carry-over from other donors' samples.

This clonotype came up many times. The CDR3 reads CASSPRYSRSTGDEQFF. The CDR3 DNA sequence: TGTGCCAGCAGTCCAAGATATAGCAGATCCACCGGGGATGAGCAGTTCTTC. The rearrangement links TRBV12-3 or TRBV12-4 to TRBJ2-1, with a possible D match to TRBD2 (5 bases). This CDR3 contains 17 residues. V lost 5 bases, J lost 8 bases, and 25 bases lay in between.

This clonotype was recorded a few times. The chain has TRBV2 and TRBJ1-1; TRBD1 is a possible D gene (6 bases). This CDR3 spans 16 amino acids. The V and J ends lost 2 bases and 1 base respectively, with 14 bases between them. CDR1 and CDR2 from the germline V gene are SNHLY and FYNNEI. CDR3: CASSESSDRPNTEAFF. CDR3 nucleotides: TGTGCCAGCAGTGAATCTTCAGACAGGCCGAACACTGAAGCTTTCTTT.

This clonotype was seen a few times. The V gene is TRBV18, the J gene TRBJ1-2; 8 bases align to TRBD1. Germline loops: CDR1 KGHSH, CDR2 LQKENI. Germline trimming cut 2 bases from V and 2 bases from J; bases unmatched to any gene: 10. The CDR3 covers 17 residues. CDR3 loop: CASSPEKRTGWNYGYTF. The CDR3 DNA is TGTGCCAGCTCACCAGAGAAAAGGACAGGGTGGAACTATGGCTACACCTTC.

This clonotype showed up just a few times. The chain uses TRBV27 and TRBJ1-1; D is uncertain. CDR1 is MNHEY, CDR2 SMNVEV, per germline (reference sequence). The CDR3 loop spans 15 amino acids. Between the trimmed V and J ends, which lost 2 bases and 0 bases, there was a span of 10 bases. The CDR3 nucleotides are TGTGCCAGCAGTTTAAACGCCAGGATGAACACTGAAGCTTTCTTT. Amino acids: CASSLNARMNTEAFF.

This clonotype showed up just once. The chain joins TRBV5-6 to TRBJ2-6; no reliable D call. With 4 bases removed from V and 3 bases from J, the gap between germline ends came to 8 bases. The CDR3 is 14 amino acids. Per the germline V gene, CDR1 is SGHDT and CDR2 is YYEEEE. The CDR3 DNA sequence: TGTGCCAGCAGCACCAGGCGTGGGGCCAACGTCCTGACTTTC. Translation gives CASSTRRGANVLTF.

Ten or more counts support this clonotype. The chain uses TRBV7-8 and TRBJ2-5; the D gene is possibly TRBD2 (6 bases). CDR3 size: 15 residues. CDR1 and CDR2 from the germline V gene are SGHVS and FQNEAQ. Trimming shortened V by 3 bases and J by 2 bases, and 13 bases separated the two germline ends. CDR3 loop: CASSFTSLGQETQYF. CDR3 nucleotides: TGTGCCAGCAGCTTTACTAGCCTCGGGCAAGAGACCCAGTACTTC.

A word on this clonotype: A read error is possible here, since a much larger clone lies one base away. CDR3 DNA: TGTGCCAGCAGCACCACTAGCGGGAGCTCCAATGAGCAGTTCTTC. Its translation: CASSTTSGSSNEQFF. The J gene is TRBJ2-1, the V gene TRBV7-4; 11 positions match TRBD2. The CDR3 covers 15 residues. V lost 5 bases to trimming and J lost 6 bases; unmatched junction nucleotides: 6. Germline CDR1 is SGHVT and CDR2 is SQSDAQ.

The chain has TRBV4-2 and TRBJ2-7; D unclear. From germline, CDR1 is LGHNA and CDR2 YNFKEQ. V gave up 0 bases and J gave up 1 base, with 7 bases separating them. CDR3 length: 14 amino acids. The CDR3 region is CASSQESQSYEQYF. CDR3 coding DNA: TGTGCCAGCAGCCAAGAAAGTCAATCCTACGAGCAGTACTTC.